Listed here are 19 T cell receptor beta chains from one sample, sequenced in a study of blood T cell repertoires in COVID-19. Sequencing was performed with immunoSEQ multiplex PCR; in TCRdb, only in-frame clones are kept and a portion is missing. The profile shows 200,000 to 250,000 clones, around 84% of them singletons. The sequenced sample was peripheral blood. Every receptor here comes from a man aged 25 to 40 with active or convalescent COVID-19.

The rearrangement links TRBV7-2 to TRBJ1-1; TRBD1 agrees at 7 bases. V dropped 7 bases and J dropped 1; count of bases not matched to a gene: 3. This CDR3 has 13 residues. Germline V gene lookup returns CDR1 SGHTA and CDR2 FQGNSA. This CDR3 reads CASTRQGNTEAFF. CDR3 nucleotides: TGTGCCAGCACCCGACAGGGGAACACTGAAGCTTTCTTT.

In its sample, this clone was seen a few times. The chain has TRBV6-6 and TRBJ2-3; 7 bases map to TRBD1. Per germline, CDR1 MNHNY and CDR2 SVGAGI (reference sequence). After removal of 6 bases from V and 4 bases from J, the junction contained 10 bases not matched to a gene. The CDR3 length is 15 residues. The CDR3 sequence: CASRKGGQGADTQYF. DNA for the CDR3: TGTGCCAGCAGGAAGGGTGGGCAGGGGGCAGATACGCAGTATTTT.

The chain uses TRBV2 and TRBJ2-2; D gene ambiguous. The germline V gene has CDR1 SNHLY and CDR2 FYNNEI. The CDR3 totals 14 residues. Trimming removed 0 bases from V and 4 bases from J, with 6 bases in between. CDR3 sequence: CASSEASGTGELFF. CDR3 DNA sequence: TGTGCCAGCAGTGAAGCCTCAGGCACCGGGGAGCTGTTTTTT.

V is TRBV2 and J is TRBJ2-1, with 12 positions matching TRBD2. Germline loops: CDR1 SNHLY, CDR2 FYNNEI. V trimming: 6 bases; J trimming: 6 bases; junction bases outside the gene matches: 6. This CDR3 has 15 amino acids. CDR3 loop: CASSSLAGGFNEQFF. The CDR3 region has the DNA TGTGCCAGCAGCTCGCTAGCGGGAGGGTTCAATGAGCAGTTCTTC.

The gene calls are TRBV18 and TRBJ1-1; TRBD1 aligns across 7 bases. Looked up from germline, CDR1 is KGHSH and CDR2 is LQKENI. The trim removed 5 bases at V and 4 bases at J, leaving 7 bases unmatched. The CDR3 is 14 residues long. CDR3 DNA: TGTGCCAGCTCAATACAGGGGATAGGCACTGAAGCTTTCTTT. Translating gives CASSIQGIGTEAFF. The full variable domain, with the rest looked up from reference TRBV18 and TRBJ1-1, is NAGVMQNPRHLVRRRGQEARLRCSPMKGHSHVYWYRQLPEEGLKFMVYLQKENIIDESGMPKERFSAEFPKEGPSILRIQQVVRGDSAAYFCASSIQGIGTEAFFGQGTRLTVV.

CDR3: CASTQGGGGNQPQHF. The CDR3 nucleotides read TGTGCCAGCACCCAGGGGGGAGGAGGCAATCAGCCCCAGCATTTT. This chain connects TRBV7-8 to TRBJ1-5, with 7 bases matching TRBD1. Trimming removed 7 bases from V and 2 bases from J; junction bases left unmatched: 8. Germline V gene sequence: CDR1 SGHVS, CDR2 FQNEAQ. The CDR3 extends over 15 amino acids. The full variable domain, completed using reference TRBV7-8 and TRBJ1-5, is GAGVSQSPRYKVAKRGQDVALRCDPISGHVSLFWYQQALGQGPEFLTYFQNEAQLDKSGLPSDRFFAERPEGSVSTLKIQRTQQEDSAVYLCASTQGGGGNQPQHFGDGTRLSIL.

The genes are TRBV27 and TRBJ2-7; tentatively, D is TRBD2 (6 bases). Trimming left V 6 bases short and J 7 bases short, with 22 bases between. Per germline, CDR1 MNHEY and CDR2 SMNVEV (reference sequence). The CDR3 is 15 residues long. The CDR3 here is CASSLYAGGIMEQYF. CDR3 coding DNA: TGTGCCAGCAGCCTTTACGCCGGGGGAATCATGGAGCAGTACTTC.

The chain couples TRBV7-8 to TRBJ1-5; D unclear. Trimming left V 5 bases short and J 2 bases short, with 22 bases between. Per germline, CDR1 SGHVS and CDR2 FQNEAQ. This CDR3 region has 18 residues. The CDR3 spells CASSPSVAGYGGNQPQHF. In nucleotides, the CDR3 is TGTGCCAGCAGCCCGTCCGTAGCCGGGTACGGAGGCAATCAGCCCCAGCATTTT. The whole variable domain, filled in from reference TRBV7-8 and TRBJ1-5, reads GAGVSQSPRYKVAKRGQDVALRCDPISGHVSLFWYQQALGQGPEFLTYFQNEAQLDKSGLPSDRFFAERPEGSVSTLKIQRTQQEDSAVYLCASSPSVAGYGGNQPQHFGDGTRLSIL.

The chain combines TRBV5-1 with TRBJ1-1; tentative D call: TRBD1 (5 bases). Trimming left V 6 bases short and J 2 bases short, with 14 bases between. In germline, CDR1 is SGHRS, CDR2 YFSETQ. There are 14 residues in the CDR3. CDR3 nucleotide sequence: TGCGCCAGCAAGGAGGGGCCGAGTAACACTGAAGCTTTCTTT. This codes for CASKEGPSNTEAFF.

The rearrangement links TRBV4-3 to TRBJ2-2, with TRBD1 matching over 8 bases. V shed 3 bases, J shed 4 bases, and the junction held 7 bases outside the gene matches. This CDR3 region has 16 residues. Germline-derived CDR1 and CDR2 are LGHNA and YSLEER. In nucleotides, the CDR3 is TGCGCCAGCAGCCAGCGGGACAGGAGGACCACCGGGGAGCTGTTTTTT. Translated: CASSQRDRRTTGELFF.

The chain recombines TRBV9 with TRBJ2-7; 7 nucleotides agree with TRBD1. Germline values: CDR1 SGDLS, CDR2 YYNGEE. V was pared by 4 bases and J by 6 bases, with 13 bases of the junction left unmatched. The CDR3 is 15 amino acids. CDR3 DNA sequence: TGTGCCAGCAGCTTAACCGGACAGGTCAAGGGCGAGCAGTACTTC. Its protein product is CASSLTGQVKGEQYF.

This sequence joins TRBV18 and TRBJ1-2; 12 nucleotides match TRBD1. This CDR3 region has 16 residues. Per the germline V gene, CDR1 is KGHSH and CDR2 is LQKENI. V lost 2 bases and J lost 4; bases outside the gene matches: 5. CDR3 nucleotides: TGTGCCAGCTCACCATCGACGGGACAGGGGGCCTATGGCTACACCTTC. Translation: CASSPSTGQGAYGYTF.

The rearrangement uses TRBV4-2 and TRBJ2-7; 14 bases fit TRBD2. The V gene end was trimmed by 6 bases and the J gene end by 5 bases; junction bases not matched to a gene: 3. This CDR3 is 14 amino acids long. CDR1 is LGHNA, CDR2 YNFKEQ, per germline. The CDR3 DNA follows: TGTGCCAGCAGGGGGACTAGCGGGAGCCACGAGCAGTACTTC. Protein product: CASRGTSGSHEQYF.

The chain combines TRBV14 with TRBJ1-1; no clear D gene. Deletions cut 3 bases from V and 7 bases from J, with 12 bases between. CDR3 length: 13 residues. From germline, CDR1 is SGHDN and CDR2 FVKESK. CDR3 loop: CASSHRKQFEAFF. Written as DNA, the CDR3 is TGTGCCAGCAGCCATCGTAAACAGTTTGAAGCTTTCTTT. Based on the CDR3 plus reference TRBV14 and TRBJ1-1, the full variable domain is EAGVTQFPSHSVIEKGQTVTLRCDPISGHDNLYWYRRVMGKEIKFLLHFVKESKQDESGMPNNRFLAERTGGTYSTLKVQPAELEDSGVYFCASSHRKQFEAFFGQGTRLTVV.

V usage is TRBV19 and J usage is TRBJ2-7; the D gene is possibly TRBD1 (7 bases). Trimming removed 1 base at V and 2 bases at J, with 12 bases between. Per the germline V gene, CDR1 is LNHDA and CDR2 is SQIVND (reference sequence). This CDR3 has 15 amino acids. The CDR3 DNA follows: TGTGCCAGTAGTATAGTAGGAGGGGGCCCCTACGAGCAGTACTTC. It is translated as CASSIVGGGPYEQYF.

V usage is TRBV5-6 and J usage is TRBJ1-1, with a possible D match to TRBD1 (6 bases). V was clipped by 4 bases and J by 4 bases, with 20 bases between them. The CDR3 is 16 residues long. CDR1 is SGHDT, CDR2 YYEEEE, per germline. CDR3: CASSLRGGGYSTEAFF. The CDR3 bases are TGTGCCAGCAGCCTCCGGGGAGGGGGTTATAGCACTGAAGCTTTCTTT.

This clone was detected only a few times. This rearrangement joins TRBV19 to TRBJ1-1; D remains unclear. CDR1 is LNHDA, CDR2 SQIVND, per germline (reference sequence). The CDR3 covers 13 residues. V lost 5 bases, J lost 0 bases, and 7 bases lay in between. CDR3 sequence: CASSQALNTEAFF. The CDR3 bases are TGTGCCAGTAGTCAAGCACTGAACACTGAAGCTTTCTTT.

V and J are TRBV19 and TRBJ1-1, with a weak D call TRBD1 (6 bases). Germline lookup yields CDR1 LNHDA and CDR2 SQIVND (reference sequence). V lost 9 bases to trimming and J lost 2 bases, with 16 bases between them. The CDR3 covers 14 residues. The DNA of the CDR3 is TGTGCCAGCCTACTTAGGGGGGGAAACACTGAAGCTTTCTTT. It encodes CASLLRGGNTEAFF.

The chain links TRBV9 to TRBJ2-7; a weak D match, TRBD2 (5 bases). Germline CDR1 is SGDLS and CDR2 is YYNGEE. The ends were cut back, 0 bases at V and 5 bases at J, with 15 bases in the middle. The CDR3 has 15 amino acids. As DNA, the CDR3 is TGTGCCAGCAGCGTAGTGGGTGCTCGGGATGACGAGCAGTACTTC. Encoded protein: CASSVVGARDDEQYF.